This T cell receptor beta chain stems from a study of early T cells in non-severe SARS-CoV-2 infection. Study context: RNA in bulk from unsorted whole blood was sequenced, and chains were unpaired.

This clonotype was seen more than once but under ten times. Each CDR3 protein gets one entry after TCRdb re-called the 5' RACE reads with MiXCR. The data contain 60,000 or so distinct CDR3 sequences, approximately 12% of them seen just once; the ten biggest clones take up approximately 4.4%. This CDR3 comprises 14 residues. V gave up 5 bases and J gave up 1 base, with 14 bases separating them. Germline assignment: CDR1 SQVTM and CDR2 ANQGSEA. This clonotype originated in an adult who was a healthcare worker with PCR-confirmed SARS-CoV-2 infection or an uninfected control (not recorded which). The sequenced sample consisted of whole blood. The chain couples TRBV29-1 to TRBJ1-1; D is unresolved. The CDR3 sequence is CSVKYDTGNTEAFF. The CDR3 DNA reads as TGCAGCGTTAAATACGACACCGGGAACACTGAAGCTTTCTTT.